This TCR beta chain was found in a study of OX40 agonist ivuxolimab in advanced cancers. Study-level background: All patients had ivuxolimab intravenously every 2 weeks at 0.01 to 10 mg/kg. Dose-escalation subjects each had hepatocellular carcinoma, melanoma, renal cell or head and neck cancer. Eligibility admitted prior anti-PD-1, anti-PD-L1 or anti-CTLA-4 therapy; around 42% had some.

Clones were read by immunoSEQ multiplex PCR, and TCRdb kept only the in-frame ones, dropping some. The sample holds 65,000 to 85,000 clones; about 90% are singletons and the top ten take over 6%. Trimming stripped 2 bases from V and 6 bases from J, with 4 bases between. Germline CDR1 MNHEY, CDR2 SVGAGI. There are 12 residues in the CDR3. The sequenced sample was CD4+ or CD8+ T cells sorted from blood, obtained in a trial of the OX40 agonist ivuxolimab. The sequence derives from an adult with an advanced solid tumor such as melanoma, head and neck, liver or kidney cancer. The V call is TRBV6-5, the J call TRBJ2-2; D remains unclear. CDR3 region: CASSYEPGELFF. The CDR3 DNA is TGTGCCAGCAGTTACGAACCCGGGGAGCTGTTTTTT.